A single T cell receptor (beta chain) is shown here with its context. Only in-frame clones appear in the TCRdb table, and some are missing; sequencing was by immunoSEQ multiplex PCR. Of tens of thousands of clones detected, 70% to 90% appear once; the ten largest clones hold roughly 30%. Germline lookup yields CDR1 SEHNR and CDR2 FQNEAQ (reference sequence). V dropped 5 bases and J dropped 0 bases, with 23 bases sitting between them. The CDR3 covers 19 residues. These data are taken from a study of blood T cell repertoires in COVID-19. The rearrangement joins TRBV7-9 to TRBJ2-1, with a tentative D call TRBD2 (5 bases). The clonotype was recovered from a man between 65 and 80 years old with active COVID-19. Sample: peripheral blood. CDR3 DNA: TGTGCCAGCAGCGTACTTCGGCTAGCCGCACACCTCTCCTACAATGAGCAGTTCTTC. The encoded protein is CASSVLRLAAHLSYNEQFF.